This paragraph reports one T cell receptor beta chain. The data were obtained in a study of cytomegalovirus exposure and HLA in healthy donors. The PCR contained 60 Vbeta and 13 Jbeta primers. Assay used: immunoSEQ multiplex PCR; TCRdb lists only in-frame clones, some missing. Among around 150,000 clones listed, around 79% were seen once. Input material: PBMCs. The source of this sequence is a woman aged 40 to 50 in good health and CMV-seronegative.

This CDR3 reads CASSVSGGANEQFF. DNA of the CDR3: TGTGCCAGCAGCGTAAGCGGGGGGGCAAATGAGCAGTTCTTC. This rearrangement joins TRBV9 to TRBJ2-1; 10 bases are a match to TRBD2. J was trimmed by 7 bases and V by 1 base; bases with no gene match: 2. The CDR3 is 14 residues long. Germline values: CDR1 SGDLS, CDR2 YYNGEE.